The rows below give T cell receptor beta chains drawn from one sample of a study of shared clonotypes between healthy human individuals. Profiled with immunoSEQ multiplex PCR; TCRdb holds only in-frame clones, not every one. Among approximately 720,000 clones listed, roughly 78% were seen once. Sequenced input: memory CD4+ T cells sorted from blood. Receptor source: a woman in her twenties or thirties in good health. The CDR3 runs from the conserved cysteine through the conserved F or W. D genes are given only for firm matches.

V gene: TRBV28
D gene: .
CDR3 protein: CASSLPVRYEQYF

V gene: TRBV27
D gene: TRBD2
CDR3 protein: CASSPGLAGDTQYF

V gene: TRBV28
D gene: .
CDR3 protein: CASSSPTETGGYTF

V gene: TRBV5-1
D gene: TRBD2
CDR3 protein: CASSSGLTEDEQYF

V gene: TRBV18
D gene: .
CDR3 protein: CASSPPSTGRSYTF

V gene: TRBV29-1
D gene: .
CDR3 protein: CSVEDPDSGSYEQYF

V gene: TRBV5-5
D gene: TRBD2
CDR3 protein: CASSQADGGGQTQYF

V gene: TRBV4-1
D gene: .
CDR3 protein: CASSQDEQPRTNEKLFF

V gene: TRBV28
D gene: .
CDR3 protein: CASSRRDSHYEQYF

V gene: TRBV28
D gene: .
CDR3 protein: CASSLSGTRQFF

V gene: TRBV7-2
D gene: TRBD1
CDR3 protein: CASSFGQGGYTEAFF

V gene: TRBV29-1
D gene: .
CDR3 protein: CSVASASDTGETQYF

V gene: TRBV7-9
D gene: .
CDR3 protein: CASSLGVVNEAFF

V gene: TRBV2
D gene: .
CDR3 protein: CASSSDGPSREQYF

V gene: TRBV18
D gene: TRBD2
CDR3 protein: CASSPSGTSGRYEQYF

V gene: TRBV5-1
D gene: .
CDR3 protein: CASSLRGAEGQPQHF

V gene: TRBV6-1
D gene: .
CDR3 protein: CASSERPAGTDTQYF

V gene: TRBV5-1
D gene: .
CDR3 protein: CASSGDLEQYF

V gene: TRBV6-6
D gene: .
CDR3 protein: CASNPQGGGNTIYF

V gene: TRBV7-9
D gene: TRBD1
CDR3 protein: CASSKTGDGNTIYF

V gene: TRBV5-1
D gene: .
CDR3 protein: CASTPGGSNTGELFF

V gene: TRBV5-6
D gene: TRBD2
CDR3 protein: CASSARLAPGELFF

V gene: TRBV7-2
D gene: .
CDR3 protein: CASSLEDGVYLPSNQPQHF

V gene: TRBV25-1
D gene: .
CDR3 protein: CASSENGETQYF

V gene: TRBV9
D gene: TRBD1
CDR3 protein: CASSVGTGFGNEQFF

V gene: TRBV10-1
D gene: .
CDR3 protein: CASSDGQLNNEQFF

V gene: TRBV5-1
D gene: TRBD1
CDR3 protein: CASSLGDRDYGGYTF

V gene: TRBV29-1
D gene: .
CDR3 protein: CSVAGDTNTEAFF

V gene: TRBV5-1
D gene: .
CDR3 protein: CASSLGQNQETQYF

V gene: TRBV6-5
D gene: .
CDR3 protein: CASSYSGQQVLRGQYF

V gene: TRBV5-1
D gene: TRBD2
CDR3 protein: CASSDINRLATSTDTQYF